Following are 22 T cell receptor beta chains from one sample sequenced in a study of T cell repertoires in cytomegalovirus infection. TCRdb fed the reads into MiXCR, producing one record per CDR3 protein. The data show around 490,000 distinct CDR3 sequences, around a quarter seen once. Sequences were obtained from PBMCs. The origin of the receptors is a human donor in good health (CMV status not recorded). Some clones in this sample may be carry-over from other donors' samples.

This rearrangement joins TRBV11-3 to TRBJ2-1, with TRBD2 matching 15 bases. Trimming took 4 bases from V and 8 from J; bases not matched to a gene: 3. The CDR3 is 15 amino acids. Germline V gene data show CDR1 as SGHNT and CDR2 as YENEEA. The CDR3 loop reads CASSSRTSGRDEQFF. The CDR3 DNA is TGTGCCAGCAGCTCTAGGACTAGCGGGAGGGATGAGCAGTTCTTC.

The rearrangement uses TRBV7-3 and TRBJ1-1, with D possibly being TRBD1 (6 bases). The CDR3 has 15 amino acids. Germline V CDR1 and CDR2: SGHTA, FQGTGA. Trimming pared 2 bases from V and 1 base from J, leaving 11 bases between. CDR3 nucleotide sequence: TGTGCCAGCAGCTTATCAGGGGCGAAGAACACTGAAGCTTTCTTT. It specifies CASSLSGAKNTEAFF.

Ten or more counts support this clonotype. V is TRBV28 and J is TRBJ2-7; D may be TRBD1 (5 bases). CDR1 and CDR2 from the germline V gene are MDHEN and SYDVKM. V shed 7 bases and J shed 3 bases, with 13 bases lying between them. This CDR3 contains 13 residues. CDR3 loop: CASKGAADYEQYF. In nucleotides, the CDR3 is TGTGCCAGCAAAGGGGCAGCTGACTACGAGCAGTACTTC.

This chain uses TRBV20-1 with TRBJ1-5; tentative D call: TRBD1 (5 bases). V lost 0 bases to trimming and J lost 6 bases, with 12 bases between them. Germline lookup yields CDR1 DFQATT and CDR2 SNEGSKA (reference sequence). This CDR3 has 14 residues. The CDR3 DNA reads TGCAGTGCTAGAGATTGGCAGGGTGGTCAGCCCCAGCATTTT. It yields the protein CSARDWQGGQPQHF.

V is TRBV5-5 and J is TRBJ1-1; tentative D call: TRBD1 (5 bases). The CDR3 consists of 13 residues. Trimming stripped 3 bases from V and 10 bases from J, with 16 bases between. Germline V gene data show CDR1 as SGHKS and CDR2 as YYEKEE (reference sequence). As DNA, the CDR3 is TGTGCCAGCAGCTCGACCAATACTGGGGGAGCTTTCTTT. This sequence encodes CASSSTNTGGAFF.

The chain is built from TRBV12-3 or TRBV12-4 and TRBJ2-7; 9 bases align to TRBD2. The V and J ends lost 3 bases and 2 bases, in that order; junction bases with no gene match: 5. The CDR3 extends over 15 amino acids. The chain's CDR3 is CASSFVAGGPYEQYF. The CDR3 DNA follows: TGTGCCAGCAGTTTTGTGGCGGGGGGGCCCTACGAGCAGTACTTC.

This clonotype was found once. J is TRBJ1-5 and V is TRBV6-2 or TRBV6-3, with 10 bases lining up with TRBD1. Germline V CDR1 and CDR2: MNHEY, SVGEGT. This CDR3 region has 15 residues. J gave up 5 bases and V 6 bases, and 7 bases lay outside the gene matches. CDR3 coding DNA: TGTGCCAGCAGGGGGTTCGGGACAGGGGATCAGCCCCAGCATTTT. It is translated as CASRGFGTGDQPQHF.

The V and J genes are TRBV28 and TRBJ2-3, with a possible D match to TRBD2 (6 bases). V dropped 7 bases and J dropped 2 bases, with 16 bases sitting between them. Germline V CDR1 and CDR2: MDHEN, SYDVKM. The CDR3 contains 15 residues. Here the CDR3 reads CASIFSGELTDTQYF. The CDR3, as DNA: TGTGCCAGCATTTTTAGCGGCGAACTCACAGATACGCAGTATTTT.

The gene calls are TRBV6-6 and TRBJ2-3; 7 nucleotides align to TRBD1. The junction had 13 bases not matched to a gene; V was cut back by 5 bases and J by 2 bases. The germline CDR1 and CDR2 sequences are MNHNY and SVGAGI (reference sequence). CDR3 length equals 17 residues. The CDR3 DNA sequence: TGTGCCAGCAGTCAGAGCACGACAGGGATCGACACAGATACGCAGTATTTT. Its protein product is CASSQSTTGIDTDTQYF.

This clonotype was found a few times. The V and J genes are TRBV4-1 and TRBJ1-1; a weak D match, TRBD1 (6 bases). From germline, CDR1 is MGHRA and CDR2 YSYEKL. The CDR3 sequence is 14 residues long. The V gene lost 1 base and the J gene lost 5 bases, with 11 bases spanning the gap. CDR3 DNA sequence: TGCGCCAGCAGCCAAGGAGGGGGTACGACTGAAGCTTTCTTT. It yields the protein CASSQGGGTTEAFF.

There are many counts of this clonotype. J is TRBJ1-1 and V is TRBV6-1; D is undetermined. The CDR3 has 13 residues. Germline V CDR1 and CDR2: MNHNS, SASEGT. Trimming pared 6 bases from V and 1 base from J, leaving 9 bases between. CDR3 sequence: CASSLTENTEAFF. CDR3 nucleotide sequence: TGTGCCAGCAGCTTAACAGAGAACACTGAAGCTTTCTTT.

The table lists this clonotype with a few counts. This chain uses TRBV12-3 or TRBV12-4 with TRBJ1-4, with D hard to call. The CDR3 runs to 13 residues. Trimming removed 8 bases at V and 8 bases at J, with 15 bases between. CDR3 nucleotide sequence: TGTGCCAGCGGCAAGAATGGAAAGGAAAAACTGTTTTTT. Translated: CASGKNGKEKLFF.

This clonotype was detected only a few times. The chain links TRBV6-5 to TRBJ2-3; TRBD2 is a possible D gene (5 bases). Trimming took off 5 bases at V and 3 bases at J, with 9 bases between the two ends. The CDR3 has 13 amino acids. Germline CDR1 MNHEY, CDR2 SVGAGI. The CDR3 nucleotides are TGTGCCAGCAGTGTAGCGAGGACAGATACGCAGTATTTT. This codes for CASSVARTDTQYF.

This clonotype was observed at least ten times. The J gene is TRBJ2-7, the V gene TRBV7-2, with 7 bases lining up with TRBD2. The CDR3 is 17 amino acids. Germline values: CDR1 SGHTA, CDR2 FQGNSA. V lost 4 bases and J lost 3; bases outside the gene matches: 15. The CDR3 protein is CASSSPMGRLADYEQYF. Written as DNA, the CDR3 is TGTGCCAGCAGCTCACCGATGGGAAGGCTAGCGGACTACGAGCAGTACTTC.

The chain recombines TRBV20-1 with TRBJ1-5, with TRBD1 matching over 9 bases. Germline V gene lookup returns CDR1 DFQATT and CDR2 SNEGSKA (reference sequence). The junction had 16 bases not matched to a gene; V was cut back by 6 bases and J by 7 bases. The CDR3 has 16 residues. CDR3 protein: CSALVAGTGNVQPQHF. The CDR3 DNA reads TGCAGTGCCCTAGTGGCCGGGACAGGGAATGTGCAGCCCCAGCATTTT.

The chain combines TRBV7-2 with TRBJ2-7, with D possibly being TRBD2 (5 bases). V was cut by 5 bases and J by 0 bases, with 11 bases left in between. This CDR3 has 14 residues. Germline assignment: CDR1 SGHTA and CDR2 FQGNSA. The CDR3 sequence is CASSTRGSSYEQYF. As DNA, the CDR3 is TGTGCCAGCAGCACCAGAGGGAGCTCCTACGAGCAGTACTTC.

The J gene is TRBJ2-1, the V gene TRBV20-1, with 7 bases that match TRBD2. The CDR3 has 15 amino acids. The V and J ends lost 0 bases and 5 bases, in that order; junction bases with no gene match: 7. Germline CDR1 and CDR2: DFQATT and SNEGSKA (reference sequence). DNA for the CDR3: TGCAGTGCTAGAGATGGGAGCGGGACCGACAATGAGCAGTTCTTC. This sequence encodes CSARDGSGTDNEQFF.

The chain recombines TRBV15 with TRBJ2-7; D uncertain. V lost 0 bases and J 4 bases, leaving 10 bases between the germline ends. Germline V gene data show CDR1 as LNHNV and CDR2 as YYDKDF (reference sequence). This CDR3 region has 14 residues. The CDR3 DNA reads TGTGCCACCAGCAGAGACCCCGCGCAGTACGAGCAGTACTTC. Protein product: CATSRDPAQYEQYF.

This clonotype was recorded a few times. This chain uses TRBV12-3 or TRBV12-4 with TRBJ1-2; D gene unclear. This CDR3 contains 12 residues. Trimming took 6 bases from V and 1 from J, leaving 6 bases between them. The CDR3 region has the DNA TGTGCCAGCAGCTCCCATAACTATGGCTACACCTTC. Translation: CASSSHNYGYTF.

This clonotype appeared a few times. The chain combines TRBV20-1 with TRBJ1-5; 8 bases agree with TRBD1. V lost 3 bases and J lost 5; bases outside the gene matches: 6. The CDR3 spans 14 residues. Germline loops: CDR1 DFQATT, CDR2 SNEGSKA (reference sequence). CDR3 loop: CSASGQGRDQPQHF. CDR3 bases: TGCAGTGCTAGCGGACAGGGTCGAGATCAGCCCCAGCATTTT.

V gene TRBV19 combines with J gene TRBJ2-1, with TRBD2 matching 9 bases. In germline, CDR1 is LNHDA, CDR2 SQIVND (reference sequence). V trimming: 0 bases; J trimming: 7 bases; junction bases outside the gene matches: 7. CDR3 length equals 16 residues. The CDR3 loop is CASSIEAAGGQNEQFF. Written as DNA, the CDR3 is TGTGCCAGTAGTATAGAGGCAGCGGGAGGCCAAAATGAGCAGTTCTTC.

V gene TRBV5-6 combines with J gene TRBJ2-2; D uncertain. The ends were cut back, 3 bases at V and 9 bases at J, with 6 bases in the middle. CDR3 length: 11 amino acids. Germline values: CDR1 SGHDT, CDR2 YYEEEE. CDR3 amino acids: CASSSGWELFF. DNA of the CDR3: TGTGCCAGCAGCTCCGGATGGGAGCTGTTTTTT.